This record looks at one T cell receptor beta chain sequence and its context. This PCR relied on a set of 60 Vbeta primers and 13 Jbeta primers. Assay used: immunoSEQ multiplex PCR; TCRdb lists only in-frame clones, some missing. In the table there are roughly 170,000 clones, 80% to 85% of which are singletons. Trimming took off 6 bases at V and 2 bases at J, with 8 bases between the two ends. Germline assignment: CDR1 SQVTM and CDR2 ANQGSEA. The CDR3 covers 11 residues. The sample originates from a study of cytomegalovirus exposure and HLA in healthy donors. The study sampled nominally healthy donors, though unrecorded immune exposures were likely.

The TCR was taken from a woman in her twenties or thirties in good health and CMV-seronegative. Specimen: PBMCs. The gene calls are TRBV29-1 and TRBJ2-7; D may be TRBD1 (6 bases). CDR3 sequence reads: CSVRDTYEQYF. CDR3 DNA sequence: TGCAGCGTGAGGGACACCTACGAGCAGTACTTC.